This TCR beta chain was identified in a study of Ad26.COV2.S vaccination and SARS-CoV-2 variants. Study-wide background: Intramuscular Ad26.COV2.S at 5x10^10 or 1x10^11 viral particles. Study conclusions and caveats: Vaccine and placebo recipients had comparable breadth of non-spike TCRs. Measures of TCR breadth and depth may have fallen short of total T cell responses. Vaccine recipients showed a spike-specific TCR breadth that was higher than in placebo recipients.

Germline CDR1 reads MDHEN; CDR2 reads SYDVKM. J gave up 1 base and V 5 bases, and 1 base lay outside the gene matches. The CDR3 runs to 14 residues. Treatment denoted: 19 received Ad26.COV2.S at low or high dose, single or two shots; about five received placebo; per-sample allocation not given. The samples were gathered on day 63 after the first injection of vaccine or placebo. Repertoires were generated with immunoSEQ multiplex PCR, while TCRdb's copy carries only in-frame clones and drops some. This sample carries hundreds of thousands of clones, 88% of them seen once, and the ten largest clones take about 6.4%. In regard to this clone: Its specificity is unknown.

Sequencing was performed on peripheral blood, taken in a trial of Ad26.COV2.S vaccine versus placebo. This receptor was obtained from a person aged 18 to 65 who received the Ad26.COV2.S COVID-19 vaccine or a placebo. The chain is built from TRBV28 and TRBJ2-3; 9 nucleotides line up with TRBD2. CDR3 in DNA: TGTGCCAGCAGTGCTAGCGGGGGCACAGATACGCAGTATTTT. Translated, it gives CASSASGGTDTQYF.